This TCR beta chain stems from a study of blood T cell repertoires in COVID-19. Study as a whole: The United States, Italy and Spain were the sources of the acute and convalescent COVID-19 samples. T cells, B-cell-depleted T cells, or PBMCs provided the cDNA or gDNA that served as material.

V was cut by 5 bases and J by 7 bases, with 11 bases left in between. This CDR3 contains 13 residues. Germline V CDR1 and CDR2: SGHAT, FQNNGV. Per the authors' pipeline: The authors estimated nucleated cell counts from reference gene primer amplification. Assay used: immunoSEQ multiplex PCR; TCRdb lists only in-frame clones, some missing. That table is the source of V, J and clone size, and D and trimming were worked out from the DNA. The data contain about 160,000 clones, around 74% of them singletons. Those enrolled in Seattle joined during active infection and were followed longitudinally afterward.

The chain joins TRBV11-2 to TRBJ2-2; no clear D gene. This clonotype originated in a woman aged 55 to 70 with COVID-19, enrolled during active disease. The sample taken for sequencing was peripheral blood. CDR3 in DNA: TGTGCCAGCAGCCAGAATCTGGTCGGGGAGCTGTTTTTT. It codes for CASSQNLVGELFF.